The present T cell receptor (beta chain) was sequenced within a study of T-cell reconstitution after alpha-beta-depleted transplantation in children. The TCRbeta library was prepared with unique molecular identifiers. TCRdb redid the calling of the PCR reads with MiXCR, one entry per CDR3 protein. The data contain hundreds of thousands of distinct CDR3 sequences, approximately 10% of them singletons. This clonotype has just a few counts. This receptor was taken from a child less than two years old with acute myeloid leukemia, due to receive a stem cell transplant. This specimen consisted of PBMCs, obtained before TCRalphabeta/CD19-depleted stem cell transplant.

In DNA, the CDR3 is TGTGCCAGCAGCTTAACGGAGAACACCGGGGAGCTGTTTTTT. Translated, it gives CASSLTENTGELFF. V gene TRBV7-9 combines with J gene TRBJ2-2; the D is unclear. With 2 bases removed from V and 1 base from J, the gap between germline ends came to 5 bases. The CDR3 has 14 amino acids. Germline CDR1 is SEHNR and CDR2 is FQNEAQ (reference sequence).